This TCR beta chain was observed in a study of T cells after yellow fever vaccination. The CDR3 length is 16 residues. The V segment lost 3 bases and the J segment 2 bases; nucleotides outside the gene matches: 4. The germline CDR1 and CDR2 sequences are SGHVT and SQSDAQ. UMIs were added to TCR cDNA along with a universal primer site when it was made by 5'RACE template switching. MiXCR, run by TCRdb on the 5' RACE reads, gives a single entry per CDR3 protein. The sample includes 300,000 or so distinct CDR3 sequences, around 8.1% of them seen just once. Whole-study findings and limits: Once the booster was given, most primary-vaccination clones reappeared, at about 96% for CD4 and over 85% for CD8. Any FACS-sorted repertoire could hold abundant clonotypes that contaminate it from the bulk population. When the response was secondary, it was weaker but reached its peak faster, day 5 versus 15.

For this clonotype: Its target is not known.

The origin of this receptor is a man younger than 35 who received the YFV17D yellow fever vaccine. V usage is TRBV7-4 and J usage is TRBJ2-3; 11 nucleotides agree with TRBD2. The sequencing used PBMCs, collected around 45 days after the first yellow fever vaccination. The CDR3 protein is CASSLTSGDSTDTQYF. CDR3 DNA sequence: TGTGCCAGCAGCTTGACTAGCGGGGATTCCACAGATACGCAGTATTTT.